Here is one T cell receptor (beta chain) with its context. Its antigen is not identified. The sample belongs to a study of early T cells in non-severe SARS-CoV-2 infection. In the study overall: Bulk RNA isolated from unsorted whole blood underwent sequencing; chains were not paired.

Unique molecular identifier tags were affixed to discrete cDNA molecules. TCRdb recomputed calls from the 5' RACE reads with MiXCR, one row per CDR3 protein. Here the sample spans 80,000 to 100,000 distinct CDR3 sequences, around 15% being singletons. Germline V lookup: CDR1 LGHDT, CDR2 YNNKEL (reference sequence). This CDR3 has 19 amino acids. V lost 2 bases and J lost 2; bases outside the gene matches: 4. Study-level findings and limits: VDJdb-based matching was biased toward anti-spike CD8 responses and missed private and CD4 specificities.

Sequencing was carried out using whole blood. The receptor was derived from an adult who was a healthcare worker with PCR-confirmed SARS-CoV-2 infection or an uninfected control (not recorded which). The chain joins TRBV3-1 to TRBJ2-6, with 15 bases identical to TRBD2. In DNA, the CDR3 is TGTGCCAGCAGCCAATTAGGACTAGCGGGAGGGCCTGGGGCCAACGTCCTGACTTTC. Protein: CASSQLGLAGGPGANVLTF.